What follows is one TCR beta chain and its context. Its antigen is not known. CD8 cells classed as naive were CD45RO-negative and positively selected for CCR7, excluding terminally differentiated effector memory CD45RA+ cells. This sample is drawn from a study of shared clonotypes between healthy human individuals. Study as a whole: Researchers drew samples from two women and a few men aged 18 to 49.

Profiled with immunoSEQ multiplex PCR; TCRdb holds only in-frame clones, not every one. The table lists roughly 770,000 clones, about 97% of them singletons. The CDR3 has 16 residues. Between the trimmed V and J ends, which lost 1 base and 3 bases, there was a span of 13 bases. Per the germline V gene, CDR1 is SGHVS and CDR2 is FQNEAQ. Study-wide points: Generation of non-shared clonotypes was less probable than generation of clonotypes shared by all four donors. The study's rarefaction showed incomplete sorted-subset sequencing despite large depth.

Sequenced: naive CD8+ T cells sorted from blood. The chain recombines TRBV7-8 with TRBJ2-1; a weak D match, TRBD1 (5 bases). The receptor's source is a man aged 25-45 years in good health. The CDR3 bases are TGTGCCAGCAGCTTAGGAGGAGACAGCTTCTACAATGAGCAGTTCTTC. Translated: CASSLGGDSFYNEQFF.